This TCR beta chain stems from a study of OX40 agonist ivuxolimab in advanced cancers. At the level of the study: Prior anti-PD-1, anti-PD-L1 or anti-CTLA-4 therapy was allowed; around 40% had some.

The table came from immunoSEQ multiplex PCR; TCRdb's copy has only in-frame clones and leaves some out. Here the sample spans over 55,000 clones, 80% to 95% being singletons. The CDR3 runs 15 residues. V shed 3 bases and J 2 bases; nucleotides not matched to a gene: 6. The germline gives CDR1 SGHRS, CDR2 YFSETQ. This clonotype was sampled from an adult with an advanced solid tumor such as melanoma, head and neck, liver or kidney cancer. The chain links TRBV5-1 to TRBJ2-5, with TRBD1 matching over 8 bases. The specimen comprised CD4+ or CD8+ T cells sorted from blood, sampled in a trial of the OX40 agonist ivuxolimab. The CDR3 sequence is CASSSLTGGQETQYF. The CDR3, as DNA: TGCGCCAGCAGCTCATTAACAGGGGGACAAGAGACCCAGTACTTC.